The clone carrying this TCR beta chain has at least ten counts. Its antigen is currently unknown. The data belong to a study of tumor and adjacent non-tumor tissue in lung cancer. The CDR3 totals 13 residues. The V and J ends lost 7 bases and 0 bases respectively, with 8 bases between them. Germline values: CDR1 SGHDT, CDR2 YYEEEE. No cell sorting was done before RNA was extracted from the tissue. Distant lung tissue was collected more than 3 cm away from the tumor edge. Study-wide findings and caveats: Significantly higher TCR diversity was found in tumor than normal lung. In normal lung, the top 100 clones were significantly more dominant than in tumor.

TCRbeta libraries were built with three rounds of nested PCR, modified from ARM-PCR. From the multiplex PCR reads, TCRdb called clonotypes with MiXCR, one entry per CDR3 protein. The sample contains over 100,000 distinct CDR3 sequences, over 55% of which appear only once. The TCR sequence derives from a man between 60 and 75 years old with non-small cell lung cancer. The V call is TRBV5-6, the J call TRBJ1-3; the D gene is possibly TRBD1 (5 bases). Input material: distant non-tumor lung tissue. CDR3: CASSTVSGNTIYF. The CDR3 DNA sequence: TGTGCCAGCTCGACAGTCTCTGGAAACACCATATATTTT.